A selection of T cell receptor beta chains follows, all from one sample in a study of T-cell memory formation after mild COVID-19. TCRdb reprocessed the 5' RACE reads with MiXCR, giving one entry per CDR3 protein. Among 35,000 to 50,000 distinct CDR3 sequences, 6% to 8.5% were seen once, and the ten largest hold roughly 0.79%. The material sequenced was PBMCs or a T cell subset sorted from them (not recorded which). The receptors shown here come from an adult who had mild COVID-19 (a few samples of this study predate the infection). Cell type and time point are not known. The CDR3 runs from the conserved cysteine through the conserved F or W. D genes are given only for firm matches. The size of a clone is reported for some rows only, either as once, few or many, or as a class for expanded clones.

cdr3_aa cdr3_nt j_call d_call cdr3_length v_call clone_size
CASSENSGNTIYF TGTGCCAGCAGTGAAAACTCTGGAAACACCATATATTTT TRBJ1-3 - 13 TRBV12-3/TRBV12-4 -
CASGGPFGHISDNEQFF TGTGCCAGCGGAGGGCCCTTTGGACACATAAGCGACAATGAGCAGTTCTTC TRBJ2-1 - 17 TRBV2 many
CASRGLGAHDTQYF TGTGCCAGCCGGGGTCTTGGCGCCCACGATACGCAGTATTTT TRBJ2-3 - 14 TRBV6-5 many
CASSDYLSEQYF TGTGCCAGCAGCGACTATCTGAGTGAGCAGTACTTC TRBJ2-7 - 12 TRBV6-2/TRBV6-3 many
CASSLTTGGNTEAFF TGTGCCAGCAGCTTAACGACAGGGGGTAACACTGAAGCTTTCTTT TRBJ1-1 TRBD1 15 TRBV7-3 many
CSVDSPGQGALNTEAFF TGCAGCGTTGATTCTCCCGGACAGGGGGCACTCAACACTGAAGCTTTCTTT TRBJ1-1 TRBD1 17 TRBV29-1 many
CASSPRRLLFYEQYF TGTGCCAGCAGCCCCAGACGGCTACTATTTTACGAGCAGTACTTC TRBJ2-7 - 15 TRBV7-8 many
CASSLIRDNADF TGCGCCAGCAGTTTGATCCGGGACAACGCGGATTTT TRBJ1-5 - 12 TRBV23-1 few
CATSPGGNTGELFF TGTGCCACCAGCCCAGGGGGGAACACCGGGGAGCTGTTTTTT TRBJ2-2 TRBD1 14 TRBV15 -
CASMELLGSYEQYF TGCGCCAGCATGGAGCTCCTGGGTTCCTACGAGCAGTACTTC TRBJ2-7 - 14 TRBV5-1 many
CASRESSGNEQFF TGTGCCAGCAGAGAGAGTAGCGGCAATGAGCAGTTCTTC TRBJ2-1 - 13 TRBV6-6 many
CASSPWVPRGNEQFF TGTGCCAGCAGCCCGTGGGTCCCGAGGGGCAATGAGCAGTTCTTC TRBJ2-1 - 15 TRBV5-5 many
CASSLSQQNTRGAYEQYF TGCGCCAGCAGCTTGAGCCAGCAGAATACTCGGGGGGCCTACGAGCAGTACTTC TRBJ2-7 TRBD2 18 TRBV5-1 many
CSVWANEQFF TGCAGTGTTTGGGCCAATGAGCAGTTCTTC TRBJ2-1 - 10 TRBV20-1 many
CATSEQGYEQYF TGTGCCACCAGTGAACAGGGCTACGAGCAGTACTTC TRBJ2-7 - 12 TRBV24-1 -
CASSQPDRHTEAFF TGCGCCAGCAGTCAGCCCGACAGACACACTGAAGCTTTCTTT TRBJ1-1 - 14 TRBV23-1 few
CASWDRGGTDTQYF TGTGCCAGTTGGGACAGGGGGGGAACAGATACGCAGTATTTT TRBJ2-3 TRBD1 14 TRBV19 -
CAWDGGYNEQFF TGTGCCTGGGACGGGGGGTACAATGAGCAGTTCTTC TRBJ2-1 TRBD2 12 TRBV30 few
CASSLAGARELFF TGTGCCAGCAGCTTAGCAGGGGCCCGGGAGCTGTTTTTT TRBJ2-2 - 13 TRBV7-9 many
CSARDRDGTEAFF TGCAGTGCTAGAGATAGGGACGGCACTGAAGCTTTCTTT TRBJ1-1 - 13 TRBV20-1 many
CASSQFSTGELFF TGTGCCAGCAGCCAATTCAGCACCGGGGAGCTGTTTTTT TRBJ2-2 - 13 TRBV3-1 -
CASSLSSQGAEAFF TGTGCCAGCAGTTTATCGAGTCAGGGTGCAGAAGCTTTCTTT TRBJ1-1 - 14 TRBV27 many
CASSQYVSQPQHF TGCGCCAGCAGCCAATACGTGTCCCAGCCCCAGCATTTT TRBJ1-5 - 13 TRBV4-3 many
CASSYPGGNTIYF TGTGCCAGCAGTTACCCAGGGGGAAACACCATATATTTT TRBJ1-3 - 13 TRBV6-6 -
CAWSVGTSASTDTQYF TGTGCCTGGAGTGTAGGGACTAGCGCCTCCACAGATACGCAGTATTTT TRBJ2-3 TRBD2 16 TRBV30 few
CASSQGKGGAAEAFF TGCGCCAGCAGCCAAGGGAAGGGAGGAGCGGCTGAAGCTTTCTTT TRBJ1-1 - 15 TRBV4-1 many
CASSGTGGKQPQHF TGTGCCAGCAGCGGGACAGGGGGTAAACAGCCCCAGCATTTT TRBJ1-5 TRBD1 14 TRBV7-2 -
CASRNQGRGTQYF TGTGCCAGCAGGAACCAGGGGCGGGGGACCCAGTACTTC TRBJ2-5 - 13 TRBV7-2 few
CASSLRADRGTGELFF TGTGCTAGCAGCTTAAGGGCCGACAGGGGCACCGGGGAGCTGTTTTTT TRBJ2-2 TRBD1 16 TRBV7-7 few
CASKPAGQETQYF TGTGCCAGCAAACCTGCGGGCCAAGAGACCCAGTACTTC TRBJ2-5 - 13 TRBV27 few
CASRRTSGPSTDTQYF TGTGCCAGCAGGAGGACTAGCGGGCCTAGCACAGATACGCAGTATTTT TRBJ2-3 TRBD2 16 TRBV5-5 few
CASSLVSANYEQYF TGCGCCAGCAGCTTGGTTAGCGCCAACTACGAGCAGTACTTC TRBJ2-7 - 14 TRBV5-1 many
CASSLAQGYGYTF TGTGCCAGCAGTTTAGCTCAGGGCTATGGCTACACCTTC TRBJ1-2 - 13 TRBV12-3/TRBV12-4 many
CASSQGGRGRAGNTIYF TGTGCCAGCAGCCAAGGAGGCAGGGGAAGGGCCGGAAACACCATATATTTT TRBJ1-3 - 17 TRBV4-2 many
CASSPYLDRRLYEQYF TGTGCCAGCAGTCCCTACCTCGACAGACGTCTTTACGAGCAGTACTTC TRBJ2-7 - 16 TRBV27 many
CASSRQGHMDTEAFF TGTGCCAGCAGTAGACAGGGTCACATGGACACTGAAGCTTTCTTT TRBJ1-1 TRBD1 15 TRBV12-3/TRBV12-4 many
CASASLIGTDTQYF TGTGCCAGCGCTAGCTTGATCGGGACAGATACGCAGTATTTT TRBJ2-3 - 14 TRBV12-3/TRBV12-4 many
CASSFRAVGPYEQYF TGTGCCAGCAGCTTCCGAGCGGTAGGACCCTACGAGCAGTACTTC TRBJ2-7 - 15 TRBV7-2 many
CASSYGGAVTDTQYF TGTGCCAGCAGTTACGGAGGGGCCGTCACAGATACGCAGTATTTT TRBJ2-3 - 15 TRBV6-2/TRBV6-3 -
CATSMTGRVTDTQYF TGTGCCACCAGCATGACGGGAAGGGTAACAGATACGCAGTATTTT TRBJ2-3 - 15 TRBV15 -
CSATDRGSNQPQHF TGCAGTGCCACGGACAGGGGGAGCAATCAGCCCCAGCATTTT TRBJ1-5 TRBD1 14 TRBV20-1 -
CASSLGIREVAQYF TGTGCCAGCAGCTTGGGGATTCGGGAAGTGGCCCAGTACTTC TRBJ2-5 - 14 TRBV5-4 -
CASSYRPVFSGNTIYF TGTGCCAGCAGTTACCGACCAGTTTTCTCTGGAAACACCATATATTTT TRBJ1-3 - 16 TRBV6-5 many
CASTQGQGASWNQPQHF TGTGCCAGCACCCAAGGACAGGGGGCAAGTTGGAATCAGCCCCAGCATTTT TRBJ1-5 TRBD1 17 TRBV2 -
CSGGVAGGTDTQYF TGCAGCGGGGGGGTAGCGGGAGGCACAGATACGCAGTATTTT TRBJ2-3 TRBD2 14 TRBV29-1 many
CASSLAPHSYEQYF TGCGCCAGCAGCTTGGCCCCTCACTCCTACGAGCAGTACTTC TRBJ2-7 - 14 TRBV5-1 many
CASSDTSGAPDTQYF TGTGCCAGCAGCGATACTAGCGGGGCCCCAGATACGCAGTATTTT TRBJ2-3 TRBD2 15 TRBV11-2 many
CASSYSFRDFLQETQYF TGTGCCAGCAGTTACTCTTTCCGGGACTTTCTCCAAGAGACCCAGTACTTC TRBJ2-5 - 17 TRBV6-5 many
CASSIFSGSPGELFF TGTGCCAGCAGCATCTTTAGCGGGAGCCCCGGGGAGCTGTTTTTT TRBJ2-2 TRBD2 15 TRBV7-3 many
CSAGGRVHEQYF TGCAGTGCAGGCGGGAGAGTCCACGAGCAGTACTTC TRBJ2-7 TRBD2 12 TRBV20-1 many
CASSLSGGQETQYF TGTGCCAGCAGCCTTAGCGGGGGCCAAGAGACCCAGTACTTC TRBJ2-5 TRBD2 14 TRBV7-3 many
CASSPRNSNQPQHF TGTGCCAGCTCACCGCGGAATAGCAATCAGCCCCAGCATTTT TRBJ1-5 - 14 TRBV18 -
CSATKTSGSTDEQFF TGCAGTGCAACCAAGACTAGCGGGAGCACTGATGAGCAGTTCTTC TRBJ2-1 TRBD2 15 TRBV20-1 many
CASSRTTGELFF TGTGCCAGCAGCCGAACCACCGGGGAGCTGTTTTTT TRBJ2-2 - 12 TRBV3-1 few
CASIEGAGSPLHF TGTGCCAGCATCGAGGGAGCAGGTTCACCCCTCCACTTT TRBJ1-6 - 13 TRBV12-3/TRBV12-4 many
CASLRGAPTEAFF TGTGCCAGCTTACGGGGGGCGCCGACTGAAGCTTTCTTT TRBJ1-1 - 13 TRBV28 few